The 15 T cell receptor beta chains below all came from one sample that was sequenced in a study of cytomegalovirus exposure and HLA in healthy donors. With 60 Vbeta and 13 Jbeta primers, the PCR was carried out. Sequenced by immunoSEQ multiplex PCR; TCRdb stores in-frame clones only, minus some. The sample shows about 150,000 clones, around a tenth of them seen only once. Sequenced sample: PBMCs. The source is a man in his fifties or sixties in good health and CMV-seronegative.

The chain couples TRBV19 to TRBJ1-1; 8 bases map to TRBD1. The junction had 15 bases not matched to a gene; V was cut back by 0 bases and J by 3 bases. Germline CDR1 reads LNHDA; CDR2 reads SQIVND (reference sequence). This CDR3 has 19 amino acids. The CDR3 DNA follows: TGTGCCAGTAGTATAGAGCTGGACAGGGCCGGCGATCTGGACACTGAAGCTTTCTTT. Translated: CASSIELDRAGDLDTEAFF.

The V call is TRBV11-2, the J call TRBJ1-2; 11 positions match TRBD1. V lost 6 bases, J lost 0 bases, and 6 bases stayed unmatched. Per the germline V gene, CDR1 is SGHAT and CDR2 is FQNNGV. The CDR3 totals 16 residues. The CDR3 DNA sequence: TGTGCCAGCAGGCGGACAGGGGGCCCTACTAACTATGGCTACACCTTC. It translates to CASRRTGGPTNYGYTF.

CDR3 sequence: CASRTGGESVAQYF. Here the CDR3 DNA reads TGTGCCAGCAGGACAGGGGGCGAGAGTGTAGCGCAGTATTTT. The gene calls are TRBV28 and TRBJ2-3, with TRBD1 matching over 10 bases. Germline CDR1 MDHEN, CDR2 SYDVKM. The CDR3 covers 14 residues. The trim removed 6 bases at V and 10 bases at J, leaving 10 bases unmatched.

In the case of this clone: An end of the junction does not agree with germline; a read error may underlie this. V is TRBV11-2 and J is TRBJ1-1; D possibly corresponds to TRBD1 (5 bases). In germline, CDR1 is SGHAT, CDR2 FQNNGV. The CDR3 length is 16 residues. The CDR3 region has the DNA TGTGCAAGCAGCCCGGGGGGGAAAGGAATGAACACTGAAGCTTTCTTT. Its translation is CASSPGGKGMNTEAFF. Complete variable domain (other parts from reference TRBV11-2 and TRBJ1-1): EAGVAQSPRYKIIEKRQSVAFWCNPISGHATLYWYQQILGQGPKLLIQFQNNGVVDDSQLPKDRFSAERLKGVDSTLKIQPAKLEDSAVYLCASSPGGKGMNTEAFFGQGTRLTVV.

V and J are TRBV2 and TRBJ2-2; 10 bases match TRBD1. The CDR3 covers 14 residues. Germline lookup yields CDR1 SNHLY and CDR2 FYNNEI. The V and J ends lost 5 bases and 7 bases, in that order; junction bases with no gene match: 4. CDR3 in amino acids: CASSLGQGVGELFF. CDR3 in DNA: TGTGCCAGCAGTCTAGGACAGGGGGTCGGGGAGCTGTTTTTT.

This clone was counted only a few times. The chain has TRBV6-5 and TRBJ1-6, with TRBD1 identical over 10 bases. J gave up 8 bases and V 6 bases, and 7 bases lay outside the gene matches. Germline-derived CDR1 and CDR2 are MNHEY and SVGAGI. CDR3 length: 15 residues. The CDR3 nucleotides read TGTGCCAGCAGATACCGGGACAGGGGTTATTCACCCCTCCACTTT. It yields the protein CASRYRDRGYSPLHF.

The V gene is TRBV6-6, the J gene TRBJ2-7; D remains ambiguous. V shed 7 bases and J shed 3 bases, with 16 bases lying between them. This CDR3 is built from 14 residues. From germline, CDR1 is MNHNY and CDR2 SVGAGI (reference sequence). This chain's CDR3 is CASTPFTDFYEQYF. The CDR3, as DNA: TGTGCCAGCACCCCCTTCACAGATTTCTACGAGCAGTACTTC.

This rearrangement joins TRBV2 to TRBJ2-2; TRBD2 agrees at 7 bases. In germline, CDR1 is SNHLY, CDR2 FYNNEI. Trimming cost V 4 bases and J 4 bases; bases outside gene matches: 6. This CDR3 has 15 residues. The DNA for the CDR3 is TGTGCCAGCAGTGGAGTGGGAGGGCCCACCGGGGAGCTGTTTTTT. It yields the protein CASSGVGGPTGELFF.

The chain links TRBV2 to TRBJ2-3; 9 bases match TRBD2. The CDR3 has 15 amino acids. J lost 2 bases, V lost 7 bases, and 7 bases had no gene match. Per the germline V gene, CDR1 is SNHLY and CDR2 is FYNNEI. The CDR3 reads CASTLAGIITDTQYF. The CDR3 DNA follows: TGTGCCAGCACGCTAGCGGGAATAATCACAGATACGCAGTATTTT.

This clone was observed a handful of times. The rearrangement joins TRBV30 to TRBJ1-1; 8 bases map to TRBD1. The CDR3 runs to 15 residues. The V segment lost 2 bases and the J segment 9 bases; nucleotides outside the gene matches: 14. Per germline, CDR1 GTSNPN and CDR2 SVGIG (reference sequence). The CDR3 is CAWSKRDSGGTKAFF. The CDR3 DNA follows: TGTGCCTGGAGTAAACGCGATTCAGGGGGCACGAAAGCTTTCTTT.

The chain uses TRBV9 and TRBJ2-3; D is possibly TRBD2 (6 bases). The CDR3 length is 17 residues. Trimming cost V 0 bases and J 4 bases, with 18 bases left between them. CDR1 is SGDLS, CDR2 YYNGEE, per germline. The DNA for the CDR3 is TGTGCCAGCAGCGTAGCTAGCGACAACCTTGGGTCAGATACGCAGTATTTT. Translating gives CASSVASDNLGSDTQYF.

The chain links TRBV2 to TRBJ2-1; the D gene is possibly TRBD2 (6 bases). V lost 2 bases to trimming and J lost 3 bases, with 11 bases between them. The CDR3 has 15 residues. Per the germline V gene, CDR1 is SNHLY and CDR2 is FYNNEI. CDR3 residues: CASSENGRSYNEQFF. DNA of the CDR3: TGTGCCAGCAGTGAAAACGGGAGAAGCTACAATGAGCAGTTCTTC.

This clone came up a few times. This sequence joins TRBV7-2 and TRBJ2-3; D not certain. Germline values: CDR1 SGHTA, CDR2 FQGNSA. V was pared by 1 base and J by 2 bases, with 10 bases between. The CDR3 runs to 15 residues. CDR3 bases: TGTGCCAGCAGCTTAGGAATAACATCCACAGATACGCAGTATTTT. This gives the protein CASSLGITSTDTQYF.

The V call is TRBV7-9, the J call TRBJ2-5, with 8 bases lining up with TRBD1. The end of the DNA fits TRBJ2-7 better, so the J call may be wrong. This CDR3 has 13 residues. CDR1 and CDR2 from the germline V gene are SEHNR and FQNEAQ (reference sequence). The CDR3 sequence is CASSRDRPYEQYF. CDR3 nucleotides: TGTGCCAGCAGCCGGGACAGGCCCTACGAGCAGTACTTC.

The table lists this clone with a few counts. The chain is built from TRBV29-1 and TRBJ2-5; maybe TRBD1 (6 bases). The germline V gene encodes CDR1 SQVTM and CDR2 ANQGSEA. The CDR3 covers 15 residues. The V end was cut by 3 bases, the J end by 1 base, with 15 bases between. The CDR3 DNA follows: TGCAGCGTTGATCCCATGGACAGAGCCCAAGAGACCCAGTACTTC. Protein product: CSVDPMDRAQETQYF.